Many counts were recorded for the clone carrying this T cell receptor (beta chain). Its antigen is unknown. With duration under 3 months, ophthalmopathy was active: Clinical Activity Score at least 3, NOSPECS at least 4. This sample stems from a study of T cells in Graves' hyperthyroidism and ophthalmopathy. For the study at large: Pretreatment peripheral blood was obtained at initial diagnosis. Overall study findings and caveats: Model output signaled ophthalmopathy a median 6.5 months ahead of onset.

This CDR3 is built from 16 residues. Per germline, CDR1 MGHRA and CDR2 YSYEKL. V was shortened by 0 bases and J by 4 bases, with 13 bases between the two germline ends. What was amplified from RNA transcripts were TCR beta CDR3 regions. Carried out on the TCR CDR3, a first-round RT-PCR used the HTBI primer set. TCRdb re-called the multiplex PCR reads through MiXCR, storing one row per CDR3 protein. The table lists hundreds of thousands of distinct CDR3 sequences, under 25% of them singletons. Sequencing used blood. The TCR originated in a man younger than 40 with Graves' ophthalmopathy. The V call is TRBV4-1, the J call TRBJ1-3; tentative D call: TRBD1 (6 bases). CDR3 residues: CASSQEGRGGGNTIYF. CDR3 DNA sequence: TGCGCCAGCAGCCAAGAGGGCAGGGGAGGCGGAAACACCATATATTTT.